Here is one T cell receptor (beta chain) with its context. This clonotype came up a few times. What antigen it recognizes has not been identified. Qualities for individual bases were not recorded, and no much larger clone is one base off. The sample belongs to a study of human T cells and chemical hapten exposure (dated by TCRdb to about 2021). The study in broad terms: For sensitization, 2% DPC in acetone was applied to a 2 cm by 2 cm area of upper inner arm skin. In alopecia patients, the study followed how the peripheral blood TCR repertoire changed in vivo over primary and secondary sensitization to diphenylcyclopropenone (DPC), a hapten. The libraries were sequenced as a pool, and the TCR yield per sample differed mostly because of small variations in library volumes within the pool. The mostly female patient cohort included alopecia areata with under or over 50% scalp involvement, alopecia totalis and alopecia universalis. Patch testing was done on the upper back using Finn chambers containing 0.01% DPC, and results were scored after 6 days according to International Contact Dermatitis Research Group standards. Around 30 alopecia patients provided blood for TCR sequencing at one to four time points (pre-sensitization, 2, 6 and 24 weeks). Throughout the roughly 23-week study period, patients were also given weekly therapeutic DPC doses on the scalp. Blood samples were taken from patients before sensitization (week 0) and at 2, 6 and about 24 weeks after DPC sensitization.

The trim is 2 bases for V and 5 bases for J, with a gap of 9 bases between the germline ends. In the germline V gene (reference sequence), CDR1 corresponds to GTSNPN and CDR2 to SVGIG. The CDR3 covers 12 residues, taking in both the cysteine and the phenylalanine. The sequence is cut down to CDR3 DNA, 36 bases in frame from base 1. Study-wide findings and limitations: Repeated subsampling changed both the strength of the expansion versus patch-test correlation and the threshold at which that correlation became significant. Expanded TCRs formed significantly more large CDR3 similarity clusters than pre-sensitization or healthy control sets, consistent with antigen-driven responses. Patch test score correlated positively with the number of PT1 expanded TCRs, reaching significance at thresholds 8, 16 and 32 but not at 4. The number of TCRs above 1 in 1000 frequency did not change with DPC sensitization; there was no evidence of global repertoire structure alterations. Because all patients had alopecia, a presumed autoimmune disease, the immune response of the patients might differ from that of healthy individuals.

Reading the label with the study, this specimen's time point is: patch test 2, 6 weeks after DPC sensitization. Sample treatment or condition, as interpreted from the label and publication: therapeutic diphenylcyclopropenone sensitization with weekly scalp DPC. At each patch-test visit, blood was drawn before the patch test was applied. Patients were eligible if aged 18 to 70, diagnosed with alopecia and judged suitable for DPC therapy, and pregnant patients were excluded. Total RNA was extracted from unfractionated whole blood collected in Tempus Blood RNA tubes. Libraries were made using RACE. Instrument used: NextSeq 500. During library preparation, unique molecular identifiers were attached to individual cDNA molecules so that TCRs could be counted in a quantitative, reproducible way. For every blood RNA sample, sequencing covered both the TCR alpha and TCR beta chains. Concerning the study's data processing: The median number of TCRs per sample was roughly 100,000, ranging from roughly 20,000 to 700,000. V, J and CDR3 annotation of the TCR reads was performed with the Decombinator software suite. To make PS versus PT1 abundance plots, every sample was subsampled to the same number of TCRs (28,000). TCRs were defined as expanded if absent before sensitization and observed at least eight times at the 2-week time point. TCRdb reran the public reads through fastp at Q25 and MiXCR, keeping productive beta chains. When rows share a CDR3 protein, they turn into one entry using the most common DNA and genes. The V and J calls follow TCRdb's processing rather than the paper's. Recorded for this sample are roughly 96,000 distinct CDR3 sequences; over 7.5% of them occurred a single time. In total, the top ten clones hold around 2% of the sample.

The rearranged chain carries TRBV30 and TRBJ2-5; a tentative D match to TRBD1 spans 5 bases. The specimen was whole blood, collected in connection with sensitization to the hapten diphenylcyclopropenone (DPC). The clonotype was recovered from a woman in her forties with alopecia areata. Some clones in this sample may be carry-over from other donors' samples. The CDR3 in this case is CAWSSRAETQYF. The sequence in DNA is TGTGCCTGGAGTTCCAGGGCGGAGACCCAGTACTTC.